These 5 T cell receptor beta chains were sequenced from one sample in a study of cytomegalovirus exposure and HLA in healthy donors (dated by TCRdb to the late 2010s). Libraries were prepared through the immunoSEQ multiplex PCR assay. The multiplex PCR relied on a mix of 60 forward primers for TCR Vbeta segments and 13 reverse primers for TCR Jbeta segments. TCRdb's version of the immuneACCESS table is confined to in-frame rearrangements and falls short of the full clone set. An unresolved V gene accounts for under half of the shortfall where checked; the remainder is of unknown origin. This sample's table has entries for about 110,000 clones. The ten largest clonotypes hold 6.8% of the sample. Sequencing was carried out using PBMCs. These TCRs come from a man between 40 and 49 years old in good health and CMV-seropositive.

V is TRBV6-5 and J is TRBJ1-3; D is possibly TRBD1 (5 bases). From germline, CDR1 is MNHEY and CDR2 SVGAGI. The CDR3 is 15 residues long. V was pared by 6 bases and J by 0 bases, with 12 bases between. The CDR3 sequence: CASSPDRTSGNTIYF. The CDR3 nucleotides read TGTGCCAGCAGCCCAGACAGAACCTCTGGAAACACCATATATTTT.

The chain employs TRBV29-1 and TRBJ2-3; tentatively, D is TRBD1 (5 bases). Germline V lookup: CDR1 SQVTM, CDR2 ANQGSEA. The CDR3 has 12 residues. V shed 4 bases and J shed 3 bases, with 8 bases lying between them. CDR3 in DNA: TGCAGCGTTGGCAGGGTAACAGATACGCAGTATTTT. Translation: CSVGRVTDTQYF.

DNA of the CDR3: TGTGCCAGCAGCTTCCCACCGGGACTAGCGGGAGTCGAGCAGTACTTC. Residues: CASSFPPGLAGVEQYF. The V and J genes are TRBV7-9 and TRBJ2-7, with 14 bases fitting TRBD2. Germline-derived CDR1 and CDR2 are SEHNR and FQNEAQ (reference sequence). V lost 3 bases, J lost 6 bases, and 7 bases stayed unmatched. The CDR3 is 16 amino acids.

The chain carries TRBV4-1 and TRBJ2-2; D unclear. Between the trimmed V and J ends, which lost 3 bases and 3 bases, there was a span of 11 bases. The CDR3 is 15 residues long. Looked up from germline, CDR1 is MGHRA and CDR2 is YSYEKL. DNA of the CDR3: TGCGCCAGCAGCCATGGCGACTCCGACACCGGGGAGCTGTTTTTT. It is translated as CASSHGDSDTGELFF.

This chain links TRBV5-1 with TRBJ2-7; TRBD2 might be the D (6 bases). CDR1 and CDR2 (germline): SGHRS, YFSETQ. The CDR3 contains 15 residues. V lost 0 bases to trimming and J lost 4 bases, with 14 bases between them. The CDR3, as DNA: TGCGCCAGCAGCTTGGTCGACGGGGCGGGGTACGAGCAGTACTTC. It specifies CASSLVDGAGYEQYF.